This TCR beta chain was profiled in a study of lymphopenia after photon versus proton radiotherapy. The protocol was immunoSEQ multiplex PCR, while the TCRdb copy is restricted to in-frame clones and leaves out a portion. The sample includes 15,000 to 20,000 clones, 70% to 90% seen only once; the top ten take 50% to 60%. CDR1 KGHSH and CDR2 LQKENI come from the germline V gene. Trimming removed 2 bases from V and 7 bases from J, with 11 bases in between. The CDR3 consists of 13 residues. Whole-study findings and limits: Photon-treated patients lost naive T cells and TCR diversity; proton-treated stayed stable. Oligoclonal CD8+ Temra expansion after nadir drove photon patients' diversity drop.

With respect to this clone: Its antigen is not known.

The sequence was obtained from an older woman with cholangiocarcinoma. Some clones in this sample may be carry-over from other donors' samples. Sequenced material: peripheral blood, taken from a patient treated with proton-based radiotherapy. The chain joins TRBV18 to TRBJ1-1; D is unclear. CDR3 region: CASSPGEHIEAFF. CDR3 nucleotide sequence: TGTGCCAGCTCACCAGGAGAACACATTGAAGCTTTCTTT.